The T cell receptor (beta chain) described here comes from a study of T cell responses to AZD1222 COVID-19 vaccine. Regarding this clone: The antigen is not known.

Trimming shortened V by 5 bases and J by 0 bases, and 14 bases separated the two germline ends. Germline V gives CDR1 MNHEY, CDR2 SMNVEV (reference sequence). The CDR3 runs 15 residues. Using immunoSEQ multiplex PCR, the repertoire was profiled, and TCRdb retains in-frame clones only, with some absent. This sample carries 150,000 to 160,000 clones, 80% to 90% of them seen once, and the ten largest clones take under 7%. Study-wide points: Spike was spanned by vaccine-associated CD4 TCRs, which were dominant at 160-218 and 743-854. Among those given AZD1222, only 6 or 7 were seropositive at baseline. The donor cohort was predominantly white British with a female majority, and clonal diversity may have been underestimated.

The genes are TRBV27 and TRBJ2-7; a weak D match, TRBD2 (5 bases). This sample comprised peripheral blood, obtained on day 0 of MenACWY control vaccination. The TCR comes from an adult in good health. The CDR3 spells CASSPGRPGSYEQYV. For the CDR3, the DNA is TGTGCCAGCAGTCCGGGGAGACCCGGCTCCTACGAGCAGTACGTC.